This TCR beta chain originates from a study of shared clonotypes between healthy human individuals. Study details: In total, the donors were a couple of women and a few men aged 18 to 49. General study findings and limits: Researchers sampled blood only, noting tissue repertoires likely differ.

Remarks on this clone: As yet, its antigen is unknown.

The CDR3 runs 14 residues. Trimming took off 3 bases at V and 2 bases at J, with 11 bases between the two ends. Germline values: CDR1 SGHVS, CDR2 FQNEAQ. The authors' processing: For the immunoSEQ data, sequences were junction-only without quality scores, so filtering differed. Data came from immunoSEQ multiplex PCR; TCRdb stores just in-frame clones and leaves some out. That table gives V, J and clone size, and the DNA gave D and trimming. The data contain millions of clones, 95% of them seen just once; the ten biggest clones take up more than 0.1%. This chain connects TRBV7-8 to TRBJ2-7; D is ambiguous. The receptor was derived from a man between 18 and 29 years old in good health. Material: naive CD4+ T cells sorted from blood. Subset described: CD45RA+ positively selected. The CDR3 loop reads CASSFLDRPYEQYF. CDR3 bases: TGTGCCAGCAGCTTCCTGGACCGCCCCTACGAGCAGTACTTC.